This T cell receptor beta chain was recovered during a study of control samples from healthy donors and cancer patients. The V gene's germline CDR1 is MNHNS and CDR2 SASEGT. Trimming removed 0 bases from V and 3 bases from J, with 11 bases in between. The CDR3 length is 15 residues. Produced via immunoSEQ multiplex PCR; TCRdb's table is partial and in-frame only. The table includes around 100,000 clones, approximately 90% detected once. The chain has TRBV6-1 and TRBJ1-2; D call uncertain. Sequencing was done on a sample of PBMCs. The source is a man aged 60 to 69 with lung cancer. The CDR3 DNA reads TGTGCCAGCAGTGAAGCCGCGGGGAGGGACTATGGCTACACCTTC. As protein: CASSEAAGRDYGYTF.